This TCR beta chain was observed in a study of T cells in Graves' hyperthyroidism and ophthalmopathy. This clonotype has only a few counts. TCR beta CDR3 regions were amplified from RNA. First-round RT-PCR targeting the TCR CDR3 was performed with the HTBI primer set. Using its own MiXCR run on the multiplex PCR reads, TCRdb lists one record per CDR3 protein. Here the sample spans approximately 490,000 distinct CDR3 sequences, less than 25% being singletons. The length of the CDR3 is 12 residues. Per germline, CDR1 SEHNR and CDR2 FQNEAQ (reference sequence). V was trimmed by 5 bases and J by 8 bases, leaving 12 bases between them. Those patients with uncontrolled infection, other autoimmune disease, pregnancy or lactation were excluded.

The sequenced sample consisted of blood. The chain is built from TRBV7-9 and TRBJ1-2; D not resolved. The clonotype was recovered from a woman aged 70-85 years with Graves' ophthalmopathy. CDR3 in amino acids: CASSPRPTGYTF. For the CDR3, the DNA is TGTGCCAGCAGCCCACGGCCCACGGGCTACACCTTC. Together with reference TRBV7-9 and TRBJ1-2, the CDR3 gives the full variable domain: DTGVSQNPRHKITKRGQNVTFRCDPISEHNRLYWYRQTLGQGPEFLTYFQNEAQLEKSRLLSDRFSAERPKGSFSTLEIQRTEQGDSAMYLCASSPRPTGYTFGSGTRLTVV.